Below, one TCR beta chain is given with its context. The data were obtained in a study of blood T cell repertoires in COVID-19. Study-wide background: Acute and convalescent COVID-19 samples came from the United States, Italy and Spain. In each case, the material was cDNA or gDNA derived from T cells, B-cell-depleted T cells, or PBMCs.

Trimming left V 6 bases short and J 4 bases short, with 15 bases between. The CDR3 runs 14 residues. CDR1 and CDR2 (germline): WNHNN, SYGVQD (reference sequence). Per the original methods: Quantification of nucleated cells was approximated via reference gene primer amplification. Profiled with immunoSEQ multiplex PCR; TCRdb holds only in-frame clones, not every one. V, J and clone size are those of that table, while D and trimming were read from the DNA. The sample records roughly 330,000 clones, more than 80% being singletons. Material: peripheral blood. This receptor was identified in a man between 18 and 29 years old who had recovered from COVID-19. This chain uses TRBV10-1 with TRBJ1-1, with D possibly TRBD1 on 5 matching bases. The DNA for the CDR3 is TGCGCCAGCAGCCCGGGGGGTAGGAGCACTGAAGCTTTCTTT. It specifies CASSPGGRSTEAFF.